The sequence of this T cell receptor beta chain was determined in a study of blood T cell repertoires in COVID-19. For the study at large: Nucleic acid was either cDNA or gDNA, and it came from T cells, B-cell-depleted T cells, or PBMCs.

This clone was seen a handful of times. V lost 3 bases, J lost 5 bases, and 5 bases stayed unmatched. Germline CDR1 is SGHRS and CDR2 is YFSETQ. The CDR3 has 14 residues. Seattle patient enrollment occurred during active infection, with longitudinal follow-up thereafter. Method: immunoSEQ multiplex PCR; TCRdb's copy keeps in-frame clones and lacks some. The sample includes fewer than 200,000 clones, about 86% seen only once; the top ten take roughly an eighth. This chain joins TRBV5-1 and TRBJ2-3; 8 nucleotides align to TRBD1. The receptor's source is a woman in her 70s with COVID-19, enrolled during active disease. The source material was peripheral blood. The CDR3 bases are TGCGCCAGCAGCTCCGGACAGGGCGGAGATACGCAGTATTTT. It codes for CASSSGQGGDTQYF. Full variable domain (rest looked up from reference TRBV5-1 and TRBJ2-3): KAGVTQTPRYLIKTRGQQVTLSCSPISGHRSVSWYQQTPGQGLQFLFEYFSETQRNKGNFPGRFSGRQFSNSRSEMNVSTLELGDSALYLCASSSGQGGDTQYFGPGTRLTVL.